This T cell receptor beta chain came from a study of metastatic and nonmetastatic thyroid tumors. In its sample, this clone is medium-sized. This same CDR3 is encoded by further DNA sequences in the sample. The CDR3 sequence is 18 residues long. Between the trimmed V and J ends, which lost 2 bases and 1 base, there was a span of 20 bases. TCRdb reanalyzed the PCR reads with MiXCR. The repertoire holds 15,000 to 20,000 clones, almost 35% seen once, with less than 9.5% in the top ten. Patients had received no treatment of any kind before thyroid surgery. Material for sequencing was tumor tissue. V and J are TRBV12-3 or TRBV12-4 and TRBJ2-5, with D possibly being TRBD1 (5 bases). The TCR sequence derives from a female donor with papillary thyroid cancer or a benign thyroid nodule (not recorded which). Some clones in this sample may be carry-over from other donors' samples. CDR3 sequence: CASSLQPRLGAAQETQYF. For the CDR3, the DNA is TGTGCCAGCAGTTTACAGCCACGACTTGGGGCAGCCCAAGAGACCCAGTACTTC.